Sequencing of this TCR beta chain was carried out in a study of blood T cell repertoires in COVID-19. Germline CDR1 SGHRS, CDR2 YFSETQ. Trimming cost V 0 bases and J 4 bases, with 12 bases left between them. CDR3 size: 15 residues. The assay was immunoSEQ multiplex PCR, and TCRdb's table has in-frame clones only and misses some. This sample yields tens of thousands of clones, of which more than 75% are seen a single time; around 7.2% belongs to the top ten. The source material was peripheral blood. The chain has TRBV5-1 and TRBJ2-3; D is possibly TRBD1 (6 bases). The clonotype was recovered from a human donor in a cohort sampled during active COVID-19. Written as DNA, the CDR3 is TGCGCCAGCAGCTTGGCCACAGGGCTGCCAGATACGCAGTATTTT. It codes for CASSLATGLPDTQYF.